This T cell receptor (beta chain) was captured by sequencing in a study of cytomegalovirus exposure and HLA in healthy donors. V lost 0 bases and J 0 bases, leaving 15 bases between the germline ends. CDR1 is LGHNA and CDR2 is YSLEER in the germline V gene. This CDR3 contains 18 residues. The study, taken as a whole, reports: Differences between HLA loci emerged in a later analysis of TCR association rates, with DRB1 most and HLA-C fewest. In vitro checks showed that three CMV-associated chains really do target CMV antigens. No immune exposure information besides CMV serostatus was available.

Remarks on this clone: What it recognizes is unknown.

The PCR contained 60 Vbeta and 13 Jbeta primers. Using immunoSEQ multiplex PCR, the repertoire was profiled, and TCRdb retains in-frame clones only, with some absent. The sample gives 150,000 to 200,000 clones, about 80% of which show up once; 4.4% is in the top ten. The chain has TRBV4-3 and TRBJ1-3, with unresolved D. Sequences were obtained from PBMCs. This clonotype originated in a woman aged 30 to 39 in good health and CMV-seropositive. CDR3 loop: CASSQDVGGGFSGNTIYF. The CDR3 DNA reads TGCGCCAGCAGCCAAGATGTAGGAGGCGGATTCTCTGGAAACACCATATATTTT.